The rows below give T cell receptor beta chains drawn from one sample of a study of cytotoxic CD8 clonotypes in ibrutinib-treated CLL. Clones were read by immunoSEQ multiplex PCR, and TCRdb kept only the in-frame ones, dropping some. The profile shows about 160,000 clones, roughly 86% of them singletons. The source material was PBMCs, sampled after 12 months of ibrutinib treatment. The receptors were sampled from a human donor with chronic lymphocytic leukemia. The CDR3 runs from the conserved cysteine through the conserved F or W. The D gene is left open where the match is weak.

d_gene,j_gene,v_gene,CDR3aa
.,TRBJ2-1,TRBV2,CASSVGLSSYNEQFF
TRBD1,TRBJ1-5,TRBV5-8,CASSWGTAYSNQPQHF
TRBD1,TRBJ1-1,TRBV7-2,CASSPGGVNTEAFF
.,TRBJ2-3,TRBV5-4,CASSLDGARTDTQYF
TRBD1,TRBJ1-5,TRBV7-9,CASSRTGQGSQPQHF
.,TRBJ2-5,TRBV6-5,CASSPVGSREETQYF
.,TRBJ1-1,TRBV10-3,CAISGSGAMNTEAFF
.,TRBJ1-3,TRBV27,CASSIQGESGNTIYF
TRBD2,TRBJ2-5,TRBV5-1,CASSPVGSGTRGETQYF
TRBD1,TRBJ1-2,TRBV27,CASSQTRQGGYGYTF
.,TRBJ2-2,TRBV7-3,CASSSYSGELFF
TRBD1,TRBJ2-3,TRBV5-1,CASGGQGNTDTQYF
.,TRBJ1-1,TRBV7-3,CASSPGQTEAFF
TRBD1,TRBJ1-2,TRBV27,CASSLDRGFYGYTF
.,TRBJ1-1,TRBV5-4,CASSLGQMNTEAFF
TRBD1,TRBJ1-1,TRBV29-1,CSVNRGGTEAFF
.,TRBJ1-5,TRBV7-2,CASSTRAPDGPQHF
TRBD2,TRBJ2-3,TRBV28,CASSLFRGSADTQYF
.,TRBJ1-1,TRBV4-1,CASSQVFALNTEAFF
TRBD2,TRBJ2-1,TRBV19,CASQTLLAGVNEQFF
.,TRBJ2-7,TRBV6-1,CASSEPGTASEQYF
TRBD1,TRBJ2-1,TRBV7-9,CASSPPALDRGRNEQFF
TRBD2,TRBJ2-1,TRBV4-2,CASSQDVAGGPHEQFF
.,TRBJ2-2,TRBV27,CASRRHRDLNTGELFF
TRBD1,TRBJ2-7,TRBV28,CARERPGQGTYEQYF
TRBD2,TRBJ2-7,TRBV2,CASSDVAGGLYEQYF
TRBD1,TRBJ1-2,TRBV10-3,CAISDPRGQFLGGYTF
TRBD1,TRBJ2-7,TRBV28,CASTQGASYEQYF
.,TRBJ1-1,TRBV18,CASSPTDLRSNTEAFF
TRBD1,TRBJ1-2,TRBV4-3,CASSQDHPGQGYIGYTF
.,TRBJ1-2,TRBV28,CASSLLGANYGYTF
TRBD1,TRBJ2-2,TRBV19,CASSAGQGAISTGELFF
TRBD1,TRBJ1-2,TRBV27,CASSSTGGRVGYGYTF
.,TRBJ2-1,TRBV7-2,CASSLWRRRVNEQFF